This T cell receptor beta chain was captured in a study of T-cell memory formation after mild COVID-19. Study results and caveats: A second wave expanding day 15 to 37 was CD4+-biased; contracting clones were balanced.

Regarding this clonotype: Antigen specificity is unknown.

TCRdb reprocessed the 5' RACE reads with MiXCR, giving one entry per CDR3 protein. The sample lists approximately 50,000 distinct CDR3 sequences, 9.3% occurring once. With 3 bases clipped from V and 3 bases from J, the junction kept 0 bases outside the gene matches. This CDR3 has 14 residues. Germline lookup yields CDR1 SGHRS and CDR2 YFSETQ. Material for sequencing was PBMCs or a T cell subset sorted from them (not recorded which). The V and J genes are TRBV5-1 and TRBJ2-2; TRBD1 agrees at 9 bases. The sequence was collected from an adult woman who had mild COVID-19 (a few samples of this study predate the infection). Cell type and time point are not known. The CDR3 nucleotides are TGCGCCAGCAGCTGGGACAGGGACACCGGGGAGCTGTTTTTT. It yields the protein CASSWDRDTGELFF.